The rows below give T cell receptor beta chains drawn from one sample of a study of blood T cell repertoires in COVID-19. Clones were read by immunoSEQ multiplex PCR, and TCRdb kept only the in-frame ones, dropping some. The data hold over 300,000 clones, with around 90% observed a single time. Sequenced sample: peripheral blood. These receptors came from a man aged 35-49 years with acute or convalescent COVID-19. CDR3s include the opening cysteine and the closing phenylalanine or tryptophan. Fields, in order: D gene, V gene, J gene, clone size, CDR3 DNA, CDR3 protein. A D gene is named only where the DNA matches it firmly. Some rows have no size entry. The others give once, few or many, or a class for an expanded clone.

.	TRBV28	TRBJ1-2	.	TGTGCCAGCAGCCGAACCCTTCAGGGACTTCGCGACTATGGCTACACCTTC	CASSRTLQGLRDYGYTF
TRBD1	TRBV11-2	TRBJ1-2	.	TGTGCCAGCAGCTTTCTCCAGGGACAGGGAAACTATGGCTACACCTTC	CASSFLQGQGNYGYTF
.	TRBV27	TRBJ2-7	once	TGTGCCAGCAGTTTATCCGACAGCTCCTACGAGCAGTACTTC	CASSLSDSSYEQYF
TRBD1	TRBV15	TRBJ1-1	.	TGTGCCACCAGCTCGGACAGGGGAAGCACTGAAGCTTTCTTT	CATSSDRGSTEAFF
TRBD1	TRBV29-1	TRBJ1-1	.	TGCAGCGTTGCACAGGGGGACACTGAAGCTTTCTTT	CSVAQGDTEAFF
.	TRBV9	TRBJ2-1	.	TGTGCCAGCAGCGTACTTACAAATGAGCAGTTCTTC	CASSVLTNEQFF
TRBD1	TRBV11-2	TRBJ1-1	.	TGTGCCAGCAGCTTAATAACAGGGGGCCGGACTGAAGCTTTCTTT	CASSLITGGRTEAFF
TRBD1	TRBV14	TRBJ2-7	.	TGTGCCAGCAGCCAAGACCCGCTTGACAGGGCCCACGAGCAGTACTTC	CASSQDPLDRAHEQYF
.	TRBV19	TRBJ1-4	.	TGTGCCAGTAGTATACCCAGGGCTGAAAAACTGTTTTTT	CASSIPRAEKLFF
.	TRBV23-1	TRBJ1-4	few	TGCGCCAGCAGTCTCGGGACTTCAACTAATGAAAAACTGTTTTTT	CASSLGTSTNEKLFF
.	TRBV7-8	TRBJ1-5	.	TGTGCCTCCAGCGTCTCGAGAGGGCTCAGCAATCAGCCCCAGCATTTT	CASSVSRGLSNQPQHF
.	TRBV12-3/TRBV12-4	TRBJ1-5	.	TGTGCCAGCAGTTTACTCCCTCAGCCCCAGCATTTT	CASSLLPQPQHF
TRBD1	TRBV6-5	TRBJ2-7	.	TGTGCCAGCAAACTGGGACAGGGGGTAGGGGAGCAGTACTTC	CASKLGQGVGEQYF
TRBD1	TRBV30	TRBJ2-2	.	TGTGCCTGGAGCGGACAGGGGGGTACCGGGGAGCTGTTTTTT	CAWSGQGGTGELFF
.	TRBV28	TRBJ2-1	.	TGTGCCAGCAGTTTGGACCAGGGTGTGTACAATGAGCAGTTCTTC	CASSLDQGVYNEQFF
TRBD1	TRBV2	TRBJ2-7	.	TGTGCCAGCGTCCGGGACAGGGGACCCTACGAGCAGTACTTC	CASVRDRGPYEQYF
TRBD1	TRBV24-1	TRBJ2-7	.	TGTGCCACCAGTGACAAGAGACAGGGCAACTACGAGCAGTACTTC	CATSDKRQGNYEQYF
TRBD2	TRBV7-9	TRBJ2-7	.	TGTGCCAGCAGCTTAATAGCGGGGGCCTCCTACGAGCAGTACTTC	CASSLIAGASYEQYF
.	TRBV7-9	TRBJ2-3	.	TGTGCCAGCAGCTTATCCTCCGGGGGAGGCACAGATACGCAGTATTTT	CASSLSSGGGTDTQYF
TRBD1	TRBV19	TRBJ2-7	.	TGTGCCAGTAGTATGGGTTTGACAGGGTATTACGAGCAGTACTTC	CASSMGLTGYYEQYF
.	TRBV5-4	TRBJ2-7	.	TGTGCCAGCAGCTCCAGGGGCCGCAGCTCCTACGAGCAGTACTTC	CASSSRGRSSYEQYF
TRBD1	TRBV9	TRBJ2-7	.	TGTGCCAGCAGCGGCCGGACAGGGCCCTACGAGCAGTACTTC	CASSGRTGPYEQYF
TRBD1	TRBV28	TRBJ1-5	.	TGTGCCAGCAGGGGATCCAGGGGGGGCAATCAGCCCCAGCATTTT	CASRGSRGGNQPQHF
.	TRBV10-3	TRBJ2-2	once	TGTGCCATCAGTGAGTCGCGGGACAGCACCGGGGAGCTGTTTTTT	CAISESRDSTGELFF
.	TRBV5-1	TRBJ1-3	.	TGCGCCAGCAGCCTGTCCGGGATGACAGGATCCTCTGGAAACACCATATATTTT	CASSLSGMTGSSGNTIYF
TRBD1	TRBV28	TRBJ1-1	.	TGTGCCAGCAGTTTAAGGGCCTTTGACAGGGCTCTTGTGATGAACACTGAAGCTTTCTTT	CASSLRAFDRALVMNTEAFF
TRBD1	TRBV5-1	TRBJ1-2	.	TGCGCCAGCAGCGCGATCAACAGGGGTGGTTCAGGCTACACCTTC	CASSAINRGGSGYTF
.	TRBV5-4	TRBJ1-2	.	TGTGCCAGCAGCTTGGTCGGGGAACTCTATGGCTACACCTTC	CASSLVGELYGYTF
.	TRBV24-1	TRBJ2-3	.	TGTGCCACCAGTGATCTAGATACGCAGTATTTT	CATSDLDTQYF
.	TRBV18	TRBJ2-1	.	TGTGCCAGCTCACTAGGCGCCGTCAGGGGGGCCTACAATGAGCAGTTCTTC	CASSLGAVRGAYNEQFF
.	TRBV27	TRBJ2-1	.	TGTGCCAGCACCCCGGGGGACGTTGATGAGCAGTTCTTC	CASTPGDVDEQFF
TRBD1	TRBV19	TRBJ1-4	.	TGTGCCAGTAGGCGACCAGGGGGTACAACTAATGAAAAACTGTTTTTT	CASRRPGGTTNEKLFF
.	TRBV7-9	TRBJ1-1	.	TGTGCCAGCAGCTTAGAGACCGGGTTTAGGAACACTGAAGCTTTCTTT	CASSLETGFRNTEAFF
TRBD1	TRBV30	TRBJ1-2	.	TGTGCCTGGAGGGACCGGGACAGGGGAAACTATGGCTACACCTTC	CAWRDRDRGNYGYTF
TRBD1	TRBV27	TRBJ1-5	.	TGTGCCAGCAGTTTAGGGCAGGGGGGCAATCAGCCCCAGCATTTT	CASSLGQGGNQPQHF
.	TRBV18	TRBJ1-1	.	TGTGCCAGCTCACCCGTTGACAGGCAGATGAACACTGAAGCTTTCTTT	CASSPVDRQMNTEAFF
TRBD2	TRBV11-2	TRBJ2-7	.	TGTGCCAGCAGCTTTGAAGCGGGGGCCGGTATCTACGAGCAGTACTTC	CASSFEAGAGIYEQYF
TRBD2	TRBV7-9	TRBJ2-1	.	TGTGCCAGCAGCTTGGGACTAGCGGGAATACAAGTTAGGTGGTTCTTC	CASSLGLAGIQVRWFF
TRBD2	TRBV7-3	TRBJ2-3	.	TGTGCCAGCAGCTTAACGGGCGGGGGAGCGGCAGATACGCAGTATTTT	CASSLTGGGAADTQYF
.	TRBV3-1/TRBV3-2	TRBJ2-6	.	TGTGCCAGCAGCCAAGATATAGGAGTGGGGCCTAGGCTCTTCCCCTCTGGGGCCAACGTCCTGACTTTC	CASSQDIGVGPRLFPSGANVLTF
TRBD1	TRBV13	TRBJ1-2	.	TGTGCCAGCAGCACTCGGACAGGGGGAGTGGGTGGCTACACCTTC	CASSTRTGGVGGYTF
.	TRBV6-5	TRBJ2-7	.	TGTGCCAGCAGTCTCGTGCCACAGAGATCCTACGAGCAGTACTTC	CASSLVPQRSYEQYF